The T cell receptor (beta chain) under discussion was sequenced for a study of beta chain features in type 1 diabetes. This CDR3 has 19 residues. Per the germline V gene, CDR1 is SGHVT and CDR2 is SQSDAQ. V lost 8 bases and J lost 0; bases outside the gene matches: 15. About 120 mL of blood, on average, came from one heparinised draw per donor. CD45RO/CCR7/CD25/CD127/CD95/CD27 staining was used to isolate CD4+ naive, central memory, regulatory and stem cell-like memory cells by sorting. Reverse transcribing all isolated RNA meant expressed TCRB transcripts were sequenced. The repertoire was sequenced with immunoSEQ multiplex PCR; TCRdb's copy has only in-frame clones and lacks some. The repertoire holds 150,000 or so clones, around a tenth seen once, with nearly 0.65% in the top ten. Notes on the study in general: Naive, central memory and Treg TCRB repertoires seemed to resemble each other more closely in patients than they did in healthy donors. In these data, an HLA type influence on TCRB rearrangement remained unresolved.

Worth noting for this clone: Its target is not known.

Sequencing used central memory CD4+ T cells from blood. The V call is TRBV7-4, the J call TRBJ2-6; TRBD1 agrees at 8 bases. The TCR originated in a woman between 40 and 55 years old in good health. The CDR3 is CASPLGSRGPYSGANVLTF. In DNA form, the CDR3 reads TGTGCCAGCCCCTTAGGGTCCAGGGGGCCATACTCTGGGGCCAACGTCCTGACTTTC. Full variable domain (remainder filled in from reference TRBV7-4 and TRBJ2-6): GAGVSQSPRYKVAKRGRDVALRCDSISGHVTLYWYRQTLGQGSEVLTYSQSDAQRDKSGRPSGRFSAERPERSVSTLKIQRTEQGDSAVYLCASPLGSRGPYSGANVLTFGAGSRLTVL.